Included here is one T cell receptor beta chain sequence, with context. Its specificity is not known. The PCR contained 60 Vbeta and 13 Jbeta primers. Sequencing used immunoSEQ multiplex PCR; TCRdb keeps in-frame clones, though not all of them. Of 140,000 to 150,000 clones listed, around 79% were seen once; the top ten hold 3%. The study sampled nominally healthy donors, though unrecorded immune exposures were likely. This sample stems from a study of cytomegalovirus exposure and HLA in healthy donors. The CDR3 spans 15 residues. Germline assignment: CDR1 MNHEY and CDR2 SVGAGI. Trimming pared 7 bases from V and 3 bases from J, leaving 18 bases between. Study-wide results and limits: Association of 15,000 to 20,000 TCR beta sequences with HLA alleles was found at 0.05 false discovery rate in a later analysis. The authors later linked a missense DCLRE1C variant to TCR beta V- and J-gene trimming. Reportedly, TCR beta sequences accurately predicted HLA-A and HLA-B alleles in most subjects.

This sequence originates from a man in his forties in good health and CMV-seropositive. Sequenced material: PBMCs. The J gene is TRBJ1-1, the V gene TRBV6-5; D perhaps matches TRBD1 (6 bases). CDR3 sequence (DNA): TGTGCCAGCACCTTACTCGGGTCAGGGGACACTGAAGCTTTCTTT. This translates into CASTLLGSGDTEAFF.